The next 19 T cell receptor beta chains were all read from a single sample in a study of blood T cell repertoires in COVID-19. Generated by immunoSEQ multiplex PCR, the TCRdb table keeps only in-frame clones and is missing some. Of 200,000 to 250,000 clones detected, roughly 80% appear once; the ten largest clones hold approximately 7.4%. The material sequenced was peripheral blood. The receptors derive from a woman in her fifties or sixties with acute or convalescent COVID-19.

The CDR3 DNA reads TGCGCCAGCAGCTTGGACGGTGACAGATACACTGAAGCTTTCTTT. Protein product: CASSLDGDRYTEAFF. V is TRBV5-1 and J is TRBJ1-1; D might be TRBD1 (5 bases). This CDR3 contains 15 residues. The V gene's germline CDR1 is SGHRS and CDR2 YFSETQ. V gave up 0 bases and J gave up 3 bases, with 12 bases separating them.

J is TRBJ1-3 and V is TRBV15, with unresolved D. V lost 4 bases and J 4 bases, leaving 8 bases between the germline ends. This CDR3 region has 13 residues. Germline V gene sequence: CDR1 LNHNV, CDR2 YYDKDF (reference sequence). CDR3 protein: CATSTRPGNTIYF. The CDR3 nucleotides read TGTGCCACCAGCACTCGTCCCGGAAACACCATATATTTT.

A remark on this clone: Other DNA sequences of this sample code for an identical CDR3. V and J are TRBV5-1 and TRBJ1-1; the match to TRBD1 covers 10 bases. V gave up 3 bases and J gave up 5 bases; unmatched junction bases: 4. In germline, CDR1 is SGHRS, CDR2 YFSETQ. CDR3 length: 14 residues. CDR3 loop: CASSSGQGGTEAFF. The CDR3 DNA reads TGCGCCAGCAGCTCAGGACAGGGGGGAACTGAAGCTTTCTTT.

This clone was counted once. The chain combines TRBV5-1 with TRBJ2-5, with TRBD2 identical over 8 bases. The CDR3 length is 15 residues. CDR1 is SGHRS, CDR2 YFSETQ, per germline. The ends lost 4 bases at V and 2 bases at J; junction bases unmatched: 7. The CDR3 coding sequence is TGCGCCAGCAGCCTTCAGACTAGCGCTCAAGAGACCCAGTACTTC. Amino acids: CASSLQTSAQETQYF.

The V gene is TRBV5-8, the J gene TRBJ1-5; D remains ambiguous. CDR3 length equals 17 residues. The V end lost 4 bases, the J end lost 2 bases, and 19 bases lay between the germline ends. Germline CDR1 and CDR2: SGHTS and YDEGEE. The CDR3 DNA follows: TGTGCCAGCAGCCGTGAACCCGGGTCCTGGCGCAATCAGCCCCAGCATTTT. Translation: CASSREPGSWRNQPQHF.

The gene calls are TRBV21-1 and TRBJ2-5; the table assigns TRBD1, which was not confirmed against the DNA. TRBV21-1 counts as a pseudogene. The CDR3 is 13 residues long. In DNA form, the CDR3 reads TGTGCCAGTTCGACAGGGTCGGGAGAGACCCAGTACTTC. Amino acids: CASSTGSGETQYF.

The rearrangement uses TRBV13 and TRBJ2-3, with 7 positions matching TRBD1. The germline V gene encodes CDR1 PRHDT and CDR2 FYEKMQ (reference sequence). The CDR3 is made up of 15 amino acids. V trimming: 5 bases; J trimming: 2 bases; junction bases outside the gene matches: 7. The CDR3 DNA follows: TGTGCCAGCAGCCCCCGGGACAGTATCACAGATACGCAGTATTTT. Its translation is CASSPRDSITDTQYF.

This chain links TRBV2 with TRBJ2-1, with TRBD2 identical over 12 bases. Germline CDR1 SNHLY, CDR2 FYNNEI. This CDR3 contains 13 residues. The junction had 4 bases not matched to a gene; V was cut back by 6 bases and J by 10 bases. The CDR3 region is CASRLAGGYEQFF. In DNA form, the CDR3 reads TGTGCCAGCAGACTAGCGGGAGGATACGAGCAGTTCTTC. Filled out from reference TRBV2 and TRBJ2-1, the complete variable domain reads EPEVTQTPSHQVTQMGQEVILRCVPISNHLYFYWYRQILGQKVEFLVSFYNNEISEKSEIFDDQFSVERPDGSNFTLKIRSTKLEDSAMYFCASRLAGGYEQFFGPGTRLTVL.

The J gene is TRBJ2-3, the V gene TRBV18, with 9 bases aligning to TRBD1. V lost 8 bases and J lost 3; bases outside the gene matches: 6. Germline-derived CDR1 and CDR2 are KGHSH and LQKENI. This CDR3 has 14 amino acids. CDR3 nucleotide sequence: TGTGCCAGCCGGGACAGGGAAGGAACAGATACGCAGTATTTT. Protein sequence: CASRDREGTDTQYF.

The V gene is TRBV7-9, the J gene TRBJ1-2, with 7 bases fitting TRBD1. The CDR3 has 17 amino acids. Trimming took 5 bases from V and 2 from J; bases not matched to a gene: 14. The germline V gene encodes CDR1 SEHNR and CDR2 FQNEAQ (reference sequence). The CDR3 loop is CASSRIGTADPNYGYTF. Written as DNA, the CDR3 is TGTGCCAGCAGCCGAATCGGGACAGCCGACCCCAACTATGGCTACACCTTC.

This clone was detected a few times. V gene TRBV9 combines with J gene TRBJ2-2; 11 positions match TRBD2. Trimming cost V 4 bases and J 3 bases; bases outside gene matches: 8. This CDR3 is 17 amino acids long. CDR1 SGDLS and CDR2 YYNGEE come from the germline V gene. The DNA for the CDR3 is TGTGCCAGCAGCTATACGAAGACTAGCGGGGACACCGGGGAGCTGTTTTTT. It encodes CASSYTKTSGDTGELFF.

V and J are TRBV24-1 and TRBJ2-3; D is perhaps TRBD1 (5 bases). Germline V gives CDR1 KGHDR, CDR2 SFDVKD. The CDR3 length is 14 residues. Between the trimmed V and J ends, which lost 7 bases and 1 base, there was a span of 11 bases. The CDR3 region has the DNA TGTGCCACCAGCCCTCCACAGGGCACAGATACGCAGTATTTT. It translates to CATSPPQGTDTQYF.

J is TRBJ1-4 and V is TRBV27, with 7 nucleotides matching TRBD1. Germline CDR1 is MNHEY and CDR2 is SMNVEV (reference sequence). This CDR3 spans 14 amino acids. J lost 4 bases, V lost 6 bases, and 5 bases had no gene match. CDR3 amino acids: CASSRDSRNEKLFF. Here the CDR3 DNA reads TGTGCCAGCAGCCGGGACAGCCGTAATGAAAAACTGTTTTTT.

This clone was seen once. The V and J genes are TRBV6-6 and TRBJ1-5; 8 bases map to TRBD1. In germline, CDR1 is MNHNY, CDR2 SVGAGI (reference sequence). The V segment lost 0 bases and the J segment 3 bases; nucleotides outside the gene matches: 4. The CDR3 spans 16 residues. In nucleotides, the CDR3 is TGTGCCAGCAGTTACTCGAACAGGGGGTACAATCAGCCCCAGCATTTT. Amino acids: CASSYSNRGYNQPQHF.

The chain couples TRBV14 to TRBJ2-7; no clear D gene. V lost 4 bases and J lost 2, with 6 bases in between. Germline assignment: CDR1 SGHDN and CDR2 FVKESK. There are 12 residues in the CDR3. Here the CDR3 reads CASSPSTYEQYF. In DNA form, the CDR3 reads TGTGCCAGCAGCCCGAGCACCTACGAGCAGTACTTC.

The gene calls are TRBV28 and TRBJ2-7, with 10 positions matching TRBD1. This CDR3 has 16 residues. The germline V gene has CDR1 MDHEN and CDR2 SYDVKM. The J segment lost 1 base and the V segment lost 6 bases, leaving 9 bases of the junction unmatched. The CDR3 loop reads CASSSIAGQGSYEQYF. Here the CDR3 DNA reads TGTGCCAGCAGCTCGATAGCGGGACAGGGGTCCTACGAGCAGTACTTC.

This clone has more than one count but fewer than ten. V and J are TRBV12-3 or TRBV12-4 and TRBJ2-7, with D perhaps TRBD2 (6 bases). Between the trimmed V and J ends, which lost 5 bases and 3 bases, there was a span of 11 bases. The CDR3 spans 13 residues. CDR3 in DNA: TGTGCCAGCAGTCTGGCCGGGGGCTACGAGCAGTACTTC. It specifies CASSLAGGYEQYF.

The chain carries TRBV30 and TRBJ1-4, with 10 bases lining up with TRBD1. The CDR3 has 14 amino acids. Germline V gives CDR1 GTSNPN, CDR2 SVGIG (reference sequence). Losses at the gene ends were 4 bases for V and 7 bases for J; bases not matched to a gene: 6. The CDR3 reads CAWTPDRGFEKLFF. The CDR3 DNA reads TGTGCCTGGACCCCGGACAGGGGGTTTGAAAAACTGTTTTTT.

This chain uses TRBV7-2 with TRBJ2-1; D may be TRBD2 (7 bases). From germline, CDR1 is SGHTA and CDR2 FQGNSA. V lost 1 base, J lost 7 bases, and 11 bases lay in between. The CDR3 is 14 residues long. The CDR3 coding sequence is TGTGCCAGCAGCTTAGGAGGGGGGGGGAATGAGCAGTTCTTC. Its protein product is CASSLGGGGNEQFF.